The text below deals with one TCR beta chain. RNA totalling 0.5 to 1 ug underwent reverse transcription with random hexamers. A multiplex approach, immunoSEQ multiplex PCR, amplified TCR beta CDR3 across 54 Vbeta and 13 Jbeta. TCRdb used MiXCR to reprocess the immunoSEQ multiplex PCR reads, holding one entry per CDR3 protein. The data show over 300,000 distinct CDR3 sequences, about 91% seen once. The data belong to a study of CD8 T cells in Susac syndrome. TEMRA cells were FACS-enriched and CD8+ and CD4+ T cells negatively isolated. Germline values: CDR1 SEHNR, CDR2 FQNEAQ (reference sequence). J was trimmed by 3 bases and V by 5 bases; bases with no gene match: 6. This CDR3 is 14 amino acids long.

The source material was CD4+ T cells from PBMCs. V gene TRBV7-9 combines with J gene TRBJ1-2; 7 bases line up with TRBD1. The source of this sequence is a human donor with multiple sclerosis. CDR3 nucleotides: TGTGCCAGCAGCCTCGGGACAGCGGACTATGGCTACACCTTC. It codes for CASSLGTADYGYTF.